The clone carrying this T cell receptor beta chain has a count of ten or more. This specimen comes from a study of glioma-infiltrating T cells. Using RNA template, CDR3s of TCR alpha and beta were amplified with iRepertoire arm-PCR. MiXCR was run by TCRdb on the multiplex PCR reads, yielding one entry per CDR3 protein. The sample comprises 300,000 to 450,000 distinct CDR3 sequences, 41% of which are singletons, and more than 10% rests with the top ten. V shed 4 bases, J shed 8 bases, and the junction held 16 bases outside the gene matches. This CDR3 has 17 amino acids. Germline-derived CDR1 and CDR2 are MDHEN and SYDVKM.

This chain uses TRBV28 with TRBJ2-3; 9 nucleotides match TRBD1. The sample was glioma tissue, nonneoplastic brain tissue, or PBMCs (not recorded which). This TCR came from a human donor with low-grade glioma or glioblastoma, undergoing nonglioma brain surgery, or in good health (not recorded which). The CDR3 DNA follows: TGTGCCAGCAGTTCATCCGGGACAGGGATTGAGCACGGTACGCAGTATTTT. This sequence encodes CASSSSGTGIEHGTQYF.